The following is a T cell receptor beta chain sequence with its context. These data are taken from a study of blood T cell repertoires in COVID-19. Study-level information: The study drew acute and convalescent COVID-19 samples from the United States, Italy and Spain. PBMCs, B-cell-depleted T cells, or T cells provided the cDNA or gDNA that made up the material.

V shed 5 bases and J shed 8 bases, with 12 bases lying between them. Germline V lookup: CDR1 SGHNT, CDR2 YENEEA. This CDR3 region has 13 residues. In the study's own analysis: Scientists estimated how many nucleated cells there were by amplifying reference gene primers. Clones were read by immunoSEQ multiplex PCR, and TCRdb kept only the in-frame ones, dropping some. The V and J calls and clone size were taken over from that table, and D and trimming were inferred from the DNA. This sample carries around 37,000 clones, just under 85% of them seen once, and the ten largest clones take 4.8%. The sample taken for sequencing was peripheral blood. The sequence derives from a man in his fifties with active COVID-19. The chain recombines TRBV11-3 with TRBJ2-2, with D hard to call. The CDR3 DNA reads TGTGCCAGCAGCCCTCTTACTGGTGGGGAGCTGTTTTTT. This encodes CASSPLTGGELFF.